The clone carrying this TCR beta chain occurred a few times. What it binds is not known. At the Johns Hopkins FTIC core, DNA taken from cultured CD4+ T cells was sequenced by way of the Oncomine TCR Beta short-read assay. TCRdb ran MiXCR on the PCR reads and lists one entry per CDR3 protein. The sample consists of about 7,000 distinct CDR3 sequences, less than 35% of them appearing once. The entry originates in a study of vaccination and CD4 T cells after COVID-19. Broader study findings: Vaccine-specific clones in convalescent patients were spike mono-reactive in 304 of 307 cases.

Treatment: roughly 11-day PBMC culture with coronavirus spike peptide pools or control peptides (ViraFEST assay). During the years 2011-2018, before the COVID-19 pandemic, the unexposed donor's CD4+ T cells were collected. In the ViraFEST assay, peptide-pool expansion preceded TCR sequencing of expanded clonotypes. The material sequenced was CD4+ T cells from blood, cultured in vitro. This TCR derives from a human donor in good health.

Here the CDR3 reads CASSSRQGRGDGYTF. The CDR3 region has the DNA TGTGCCAGCAGCTCCCGACAGGGGAGGGGAGATGGCTACACCTTC. The chain couples TRBV7-2 to TRBJ1-2; the match to TRBD1 covers 8 bases. Germline V gene data show CDR1 as SGHTA and CDR2 as FQGNSA. Unmatched junction bases numbered 10, after V lost 4 bases and J lost 6 bases. The CDR3 totals 15 residues. Full variable domain (outside the CDR3, taken from reference TRBV7-2 and TRBJ1-2): GAGVSQSPSNKVTEKGKDVELRCDPISGHTALYWYRQSLGQGLEFLIYFQGNSAPDKSGLPSDRFSAERTGGSVSTLTIQRTQQEDSAVYLCASSSRQGRGDGYTFGSGTRLTVV.